This T cell receptor (beta chain) is drawn from a study of CD8 T cells in ankylosing spondylitis. General study findings and limits: A TCR beta motif of under ten highly homologous variants appeared characteristic of ankylosing spondylitis blood.

Comment on this clonotype: The antigen remains unidentified.

CDR1 and CDR2 (germline): SGHAT, FQNNGV. V gave up 5 bases and J gave up 0 bases, with 26 bases separating them. The CDR3 has 20 residues. Construction of TCR beta libraries was performed using quantitative 5'-RACE with molecular barcodes. TCRdb called the 5' RACE reads again in MiXCR, with one record for every CDR3 protein. Of around 480,000 distinct CDR3 sequences listed, 17% are singletons. Sequenced input: blood, either unsorted or a sorted T cell fraction (not recorded which). The TCR originated in a male donor with ankylosing spondylitis. The chain joins TRBV11-2 to TRBJ2-1; D is perhaps TRBD2 (7 bases). In DNA form, the CDR3 reads TGTGCCAGCAGCCCGATGGGTCGGGGGGCTTTCTTAAGCTCCTACAATGAGCAGTTCTTC. Translated, it gives CASSPMGRGAFLSSYNEQFF.